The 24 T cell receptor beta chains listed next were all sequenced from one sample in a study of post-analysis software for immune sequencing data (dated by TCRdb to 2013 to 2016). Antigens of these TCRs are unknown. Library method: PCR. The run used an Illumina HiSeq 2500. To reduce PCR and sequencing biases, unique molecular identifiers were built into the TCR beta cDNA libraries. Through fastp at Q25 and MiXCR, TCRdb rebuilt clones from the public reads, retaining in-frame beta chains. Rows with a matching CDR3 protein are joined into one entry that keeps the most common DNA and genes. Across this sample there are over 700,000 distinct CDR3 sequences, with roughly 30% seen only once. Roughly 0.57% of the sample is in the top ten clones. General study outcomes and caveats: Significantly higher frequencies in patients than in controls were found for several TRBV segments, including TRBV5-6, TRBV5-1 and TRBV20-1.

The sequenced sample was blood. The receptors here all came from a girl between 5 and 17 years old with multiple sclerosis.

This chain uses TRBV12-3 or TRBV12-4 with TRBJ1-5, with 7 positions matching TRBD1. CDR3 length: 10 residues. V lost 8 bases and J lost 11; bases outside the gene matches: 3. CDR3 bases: TGTGCCAGCCAGGGGGGGACCCAGCATTTT. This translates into CASQGGTQHF.

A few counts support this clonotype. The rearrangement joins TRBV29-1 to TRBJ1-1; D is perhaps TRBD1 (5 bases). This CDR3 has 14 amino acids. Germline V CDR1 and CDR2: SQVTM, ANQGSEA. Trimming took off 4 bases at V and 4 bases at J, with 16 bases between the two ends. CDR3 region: CSVVSGSEGTEAFF. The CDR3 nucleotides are TGCAGCGTTGTATCAGGGTCGGAGGGCACTGAAGCTTTCTTT.

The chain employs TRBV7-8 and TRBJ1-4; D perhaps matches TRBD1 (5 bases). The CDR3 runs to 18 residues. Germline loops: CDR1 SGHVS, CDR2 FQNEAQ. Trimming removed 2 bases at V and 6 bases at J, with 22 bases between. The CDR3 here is CASSLRGLLSGQYEKLFF. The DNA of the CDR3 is TGTGCCAGCAGCTTAAGGGGCCTCTTAAGCGGACAATATGAAAAACTGTTTTTT.

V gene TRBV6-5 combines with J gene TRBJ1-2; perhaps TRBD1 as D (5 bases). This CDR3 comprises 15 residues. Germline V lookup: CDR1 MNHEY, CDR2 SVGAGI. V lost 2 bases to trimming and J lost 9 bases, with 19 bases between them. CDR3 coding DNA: TGTGCCAGCAGTTACGCCAGCTGGGCAGGGACGAGCTACACCTTC. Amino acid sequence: CASSYASWAGTSYTF.

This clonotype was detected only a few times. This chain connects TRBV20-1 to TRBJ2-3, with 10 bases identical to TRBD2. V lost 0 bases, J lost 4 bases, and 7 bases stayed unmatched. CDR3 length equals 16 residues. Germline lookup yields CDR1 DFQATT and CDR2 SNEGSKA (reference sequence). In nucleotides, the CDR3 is TGCAGTGCTAGAGATAAGCGGGGGGGCAGGGCAGATACGCAGTATTTT. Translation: CSARDKRGGRADTQYF.

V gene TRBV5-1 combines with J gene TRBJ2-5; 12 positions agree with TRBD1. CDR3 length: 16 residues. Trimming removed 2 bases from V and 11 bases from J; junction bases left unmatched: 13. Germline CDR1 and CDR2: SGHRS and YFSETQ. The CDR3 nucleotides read TGCGCCAGCAGCTTCGGGACAGGGGGCTTATATGGTGAGCAGTACTTC. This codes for CASSFGTGGLYGEQYF. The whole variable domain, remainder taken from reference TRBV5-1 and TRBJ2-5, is KAGVTQTPRYLIKTRGQQVTLSCSPISGHRSVSWYQQTPGQGLQFLFEYFSETQRNKGNFPGRFSGRQFSNSRSEMNVSTLELGDSALYLCASSFGTGGLYGEQYFGPGTRLLVL.

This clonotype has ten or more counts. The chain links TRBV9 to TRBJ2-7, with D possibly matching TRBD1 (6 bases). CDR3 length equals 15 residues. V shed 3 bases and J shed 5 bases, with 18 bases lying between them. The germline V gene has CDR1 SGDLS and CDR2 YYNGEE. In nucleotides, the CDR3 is TGTGCCAGCAGCGGAACCGGGACAAGGGCCCACGAGCAGTACTTC. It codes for CASSGTGTRAHEQYF.

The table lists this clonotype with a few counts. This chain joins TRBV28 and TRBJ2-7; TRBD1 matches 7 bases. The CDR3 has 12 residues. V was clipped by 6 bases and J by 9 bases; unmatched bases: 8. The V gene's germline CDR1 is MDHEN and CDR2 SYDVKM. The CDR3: CASSTGVVRQYF. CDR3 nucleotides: TGTGCCAGCAGCACAGGGGTAGTGCGGCAGTACTTC.

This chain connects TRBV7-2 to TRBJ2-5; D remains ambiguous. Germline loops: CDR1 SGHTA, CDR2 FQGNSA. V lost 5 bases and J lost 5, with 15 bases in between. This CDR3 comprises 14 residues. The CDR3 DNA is TGTGCCAGCAGCCGACTGGGGTCTCGGGAGACCCAGTACTTC. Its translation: CASSRLGSRETQYF.

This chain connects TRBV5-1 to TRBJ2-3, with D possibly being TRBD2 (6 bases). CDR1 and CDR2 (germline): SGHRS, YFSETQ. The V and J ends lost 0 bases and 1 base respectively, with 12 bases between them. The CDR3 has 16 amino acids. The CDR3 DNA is TGCGCCAGCAGCTTGGGCTTCGCGGGATGCACAGATACGCAGTATTTT. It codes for CASSLGFAGCTDTQYF.

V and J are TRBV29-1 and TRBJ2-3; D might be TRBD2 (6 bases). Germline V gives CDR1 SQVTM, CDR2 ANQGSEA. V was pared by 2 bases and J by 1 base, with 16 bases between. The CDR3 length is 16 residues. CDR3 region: CSVEFGASARTDTQYF. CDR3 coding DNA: TGCAGCGTTGAATTTGGGGCTAGCGCTCGCACAGATACGCAGTATTTT.

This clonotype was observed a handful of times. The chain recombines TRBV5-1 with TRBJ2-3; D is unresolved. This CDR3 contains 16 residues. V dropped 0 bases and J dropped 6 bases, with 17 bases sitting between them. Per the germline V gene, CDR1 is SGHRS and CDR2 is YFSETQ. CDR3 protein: CASSLVLQILSDTQYF. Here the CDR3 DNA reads TGCGCCAGCAGCTTGGTTCTACAGATTCTTTCGGATACGCAGTATTTT.

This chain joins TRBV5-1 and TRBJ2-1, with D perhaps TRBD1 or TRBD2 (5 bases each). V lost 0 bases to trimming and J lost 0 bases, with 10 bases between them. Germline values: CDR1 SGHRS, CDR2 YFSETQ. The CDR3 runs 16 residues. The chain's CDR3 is CASSLEGESSYNEQFF. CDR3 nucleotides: TGCGCCAGCAGCTTGGAAGGGGAGAGCTCCTACAATGAGCAGTTCTTC.

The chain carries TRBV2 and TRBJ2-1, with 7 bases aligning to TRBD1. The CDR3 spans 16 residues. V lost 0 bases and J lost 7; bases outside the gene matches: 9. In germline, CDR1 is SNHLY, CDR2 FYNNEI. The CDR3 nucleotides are TGTGCCAGCAGTGAAGCACAGGGGATCTATCAGAATGAGCAGTTCTTC. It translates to CASSEAQGIYQNEQFF.

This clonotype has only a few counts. The CDR3 here is CSARGGGTVEQYF. The CDR3 coding sequence is TGCAGTGCTAGAGGGGGTGGGACGGTCGAGCAGTACTTC. The V and J genes are TRBV20-1 and TRBJ2-5, with D perhaps given as TRBD1 or TRBD2 (5 bases each). The DNA end is a closer match to TRBJ2-7, so the J assignment may be wrong. Germline loops: CDR1 DFQATT, CDR2 SNEGSKA (reference sequence). The CDR3 contains 13 residues.

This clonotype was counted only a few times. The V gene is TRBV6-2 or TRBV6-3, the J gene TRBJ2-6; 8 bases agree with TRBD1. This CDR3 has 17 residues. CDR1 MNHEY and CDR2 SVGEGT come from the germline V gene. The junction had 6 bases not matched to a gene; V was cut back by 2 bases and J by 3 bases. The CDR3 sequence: CASSYRDRSGGANVLTF. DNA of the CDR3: TGTGCCAGCAGTTACCGGGACAGGTCAGGTGGGGCCAACGTCCTGACTTTC.

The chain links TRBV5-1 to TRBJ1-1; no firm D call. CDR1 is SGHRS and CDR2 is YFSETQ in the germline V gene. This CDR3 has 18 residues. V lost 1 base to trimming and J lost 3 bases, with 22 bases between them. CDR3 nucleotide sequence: TGCGCCAGCAGCTTGAGTGGGTATGGGTTAGGATTGGACACTGAAGCTTTCTTT. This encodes CASSLSGYGLGLDTEAFF. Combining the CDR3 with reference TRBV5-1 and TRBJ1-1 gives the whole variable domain KAGVTQTPRYLIKTRGQQVTLSCSPISGHRSVSWYQQTPGQGLQFLFEYFSETQRNKGNFPGRFSGRQFSNSRSEMNVSTLELGDSALYLCASSLSGYGLGLDTEAFFGQGTRLTVV.

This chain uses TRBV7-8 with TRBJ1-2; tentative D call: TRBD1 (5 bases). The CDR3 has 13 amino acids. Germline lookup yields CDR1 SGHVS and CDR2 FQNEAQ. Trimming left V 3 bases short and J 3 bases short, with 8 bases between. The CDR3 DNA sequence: TGTGCCAGCAGCTTGGGACTTTACTATGGCTACACCTTC. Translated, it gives CASSLGLYYGYTF. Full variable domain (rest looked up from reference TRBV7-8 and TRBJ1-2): GAGVSQSPRYKVAKRGQDVALRCDPISGHVSLFWYQQALGQGPEFLTYFQNEAQLDKSGLPSDRFFAERPEGSVSTLKIQRTQQEDSAVYLCASSLGLYYGYTFGSGTRLTVV.

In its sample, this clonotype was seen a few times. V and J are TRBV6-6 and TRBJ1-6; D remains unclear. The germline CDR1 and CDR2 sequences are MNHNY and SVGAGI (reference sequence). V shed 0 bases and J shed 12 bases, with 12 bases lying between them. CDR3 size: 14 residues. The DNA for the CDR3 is TGTGCCAGCAGTTACTCAGTGGGCAATGAACCCCTCCACTTT. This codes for CASSYSVGNEPLHF.

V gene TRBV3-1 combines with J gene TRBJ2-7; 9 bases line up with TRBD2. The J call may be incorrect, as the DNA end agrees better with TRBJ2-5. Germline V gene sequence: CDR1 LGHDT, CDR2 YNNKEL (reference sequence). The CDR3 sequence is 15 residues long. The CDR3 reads CASSQVAGVEETQYF. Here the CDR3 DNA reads TGTGCCAGCAGCCAAGTAGCGGGAGTAGAAGAGACCCAGTACTTC.

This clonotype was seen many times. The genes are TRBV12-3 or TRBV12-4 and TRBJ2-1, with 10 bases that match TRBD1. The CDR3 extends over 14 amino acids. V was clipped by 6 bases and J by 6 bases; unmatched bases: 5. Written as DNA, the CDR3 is TGTGCCAGCAGCCACCGGGACAGGGGCAATGAGCAGTTCTTC. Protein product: CASSHRDRGNEQFF.

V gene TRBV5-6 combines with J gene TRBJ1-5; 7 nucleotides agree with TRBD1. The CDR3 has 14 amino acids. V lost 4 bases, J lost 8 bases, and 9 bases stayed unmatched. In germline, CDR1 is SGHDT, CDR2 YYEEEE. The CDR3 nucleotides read TGTGCCAGCAGCACCGGACAGGCGGGTGAGCCCCAGCATTTT. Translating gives CASSTGQAGEPQHF.

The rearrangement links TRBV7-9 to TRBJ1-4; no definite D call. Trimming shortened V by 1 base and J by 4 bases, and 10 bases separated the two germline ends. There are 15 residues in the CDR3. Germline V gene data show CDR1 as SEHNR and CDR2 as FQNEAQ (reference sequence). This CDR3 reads CASSLGDGYNEKLFF. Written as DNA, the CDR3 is TGTGCCAGCAGCTTAGGCGACGGTTATAATGAAAAACTGTTTTTT.

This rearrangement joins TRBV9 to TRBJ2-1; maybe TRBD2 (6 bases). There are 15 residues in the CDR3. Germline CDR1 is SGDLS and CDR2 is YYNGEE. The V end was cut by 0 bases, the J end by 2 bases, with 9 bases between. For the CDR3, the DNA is TGTGCCAGCAGCGTAGACGGGAGCCCCTACAATGAGCAGTTCTTC. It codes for CASSVDGSPYNEQFF.